Listed below are T cell receptor beta chains from one sample, sequenced in a study of T-cell reconstitution after alpha-beta-depleted transplantation in children. TCRdb re-called the PCR reads through MiXCR, storing one row per CDR3 protein. The data hold about 610,000 distinct CDR3 sequences, with over 9.5% observed a single time. The sequenced sample was PBMCs from the stem cell graft donor, obtained from the stem cell graft. Every receptor here comes from a human donor who donated a stem cell graft to a child with acute myeloid leukemia. Both conserved end residues are part of each CDR3. D genes are given only for firm matches. Clone size is not always given. Where it is, it says once, few, many or a class for expanded clones.

>NA|TRBV5-1|NA|TRBJ1-3
CASSLDPGSGNTIYF
TGCGCCAGCAGCTTGGACCCAGGCTCTGGAAACACCATATATTTT
>many|TRBV28|NA|TRBJ1-5
CASSFLGDSNQPQHF
TGTGCCAGCAGTTTTTTGGGGGATAGCAATCAGCCCCAGCATTTT
>NA|TRBV19|NA|TRBJ2-3
CATTGPSTDTQYF
TGTGCCACTACCGGACCAAGCACAGATACGCAGTATTTT
>NA|TRBV20-1|TRBD2|TRBJ2-5
CSARDPGLAGVETQYF
TGCAGTGCTAGAGATCCCGGACTAGCGGGAGTTGAGACCCAGTACTTC
>NA|TRBV20-1|TRBD1|TRBJ2-7
CSARGGQTYEQYF
TGCAGTGCTAGAGGGGGACAGACATACGAGCAGTACTTC
>few|TRBV15|TRBD2|TRBJ2-4
CATSREGTSGRRPNIQYF
TGTGCCACCAGCAGAGAGGGGACTAGCGGGAGGCGCCCTAACATTCAGTACTTC
>many|TRBV29-1|NA|TRBJ2-5
CSVLLGTQYF
TGCAGCGTCCTTTTGGGGACCCAGTACTTC
>NA|TRBV20-1|NA|TRBJ2-7
CSALQETYEQYF
TGCAGTGCTTTACAGGAAACCTACGAGCAGTACTTC
>few|TRBV28|TRBD2|TRBJ2-2
CASSLPSTSGRLVNTGELFF
TGTGCCAGCAGTCTGCCCTCGACTAGCGGGAGACTCGTAAACACCGGGGAGCTGTTTTTT
>NA|TRBV5-6|NA|TRBJ1-5
CASSLNSFNQPQHF
TGTGCCAGCAGCTTAAACAGTTTCAATCAGCCCCAGCATTTT
>NA|TRBV20-1|NA|TRBJ2-3
CSALAEVTDTQYF
TGCAGTGCCTTAGCGGAAGTCACAGATACGCAGTATTTT
>few|TRBV27|TRBD2|TRBJ2-1
CASSLYRTSGNEQFF
TGTGCCAGCAGTTTATACCGGACTAGCGGGAATGAGCAGTTCTTC
>once|TRBV12-3/TRBV12-4|TRBD2|TRBJ2-3
CASRMALAGVDTQYF
TGTGCCAGCAGAATGGCCCTAGCGGGAGTTGATACGCAGTATTTT
>once|TRBV19|TRBD2|TRBJ2-3
CASRRTSGRTDTQYF
TGTGCCAGTAGGAGGACTAGCGGGAGGACAGATACGCAGTATTTT
>few|TRBV24-1|NA|TRBJ2-3
CATSDPGRGSTDTQYF
TGTGCCACCAGTGACCCGGGACGGGGAAGCACAGATACGCAGTATTTT
>few|TRBV9|NA|TRBJ2-3
CASSVDKDTQYF
TGTGCCAGCAGCGTAGATAAAGATACGCAGTATTTT
>NA|TRBV21-1|NA|TRBJ2-7
CASSKDSGQTYEQYF
TGTGCCAGCAGCAAAGACTCGGGACAGACCTACGAGCAGTACTTC
>many|TRBV6-2/TRBV6-3|NA|TRBJ2-1
CASTPNRGLYNEQFF
TGTGCCAGCACCCCGAATAGGGGCCTCTACAATGAGCAGTTCTTC
>few|TRBV4-3|NA|TRBJ1-2
CASSQDRVLLGYTF
TGCGCCAGCAGCCAAGATCGGGTCCTACTTGGCTACACCTTC
>NA|TRBV3-1|NA|TRBJ1-4
CASSQDGRINEKLFF
TGTGCCAGCAGCCAAGACGGGCGGATTAATGAAAAACTGTTTTTT
>few|TRBV27|TRBD2|TRBJ2-1
CASSMGLAGEQFF
TGTGCCAGCAGTATGGGACTAGCGGGAGAGCAGTTCTTC
>many|TRBV7-8|TRBD2|TRBJ2-1
CASSQWTSGTYNEQFF
TGTGCCAGCAGCCAGTGGACTAGCGGAACCTACAATGAGCAGTTCTTC
>NA|TRBV5-1|NA|TRBJ2-2
CASSFQPSVDGELFF
TGCGCCAGCAGCTTTCAGCCTAGCGTCGACGGGGAGCTGTTTTTT
>few|TRBV6-5|NA|TRBJ2-1
CASSTPNEQFF
TGTGCCAGCAGCACCCCGAATGAGCAGTTCTTC
>NA|TRBV6-1|NA|TRBJ1-4
CASSHRERDEKLFF
TGTGCCAGCAGCCACAGGGAGAGGGATGAAAAACTGTTTTTT
>few|TRBV6-2/TRBV6-3|TRBD2|TRBJ2-3
CASSSGLARWDTQYF
TGTGCCAGCAGTTCAGGACTAGCTAGATGGGATACGCAGTATTTT
>many|TRBV29-1|NA|TRBJ2-1
CSVETGSYNEQFF
TGCAGCGTTGAGACCGGCTCCTACAATGAGCAGTTCTTC
>many|TRBV29-1|TRBD2|TRBJ2-2
CSVREGANTGELFF
TGCAGCGTCCGGGAGGGCGCGAACACCGGGGAGCTGTTTTTT
>NA|TRBV3-1|TRBD1|TRBJ1-4
CASSQRDRGQTNEKLFF
TGTGCCAGCAGCCAACGGGACAGGGGGCAAACTAATGAAAAACTGTTTTTT
>NA|TRBV20-1|TRBD1|TRBJ2-1
CSAPTGAYNEQFF
TGCAGTGCCCCGACAGGGGCCTACAATGAGCAGTTCTTC
>NA|TRBV6-5|TRBD1|TRBJ2-7
CASSYPGTGRWEQYF
TGTGCCAGCAGTTACCCCGGGACAGGGCGTTGGGAGCAGTACTTC
>few|TRBV12-3/TRBV12-4|TRBD1|TRBJ2-7
CASSTSVTGGRTEQYF
TGTGCCAGCAGCACAAGTGTGACAGGGGGAAGAACCGAGCAGTACTTC
>many|TRBV5-1|NA|TRBJ1-1
CASSSRGTEAFF
TGCGCCAGCAGCTCCAGGGGCACTGAAGCTTTCTTT
>NA|TRBV28|NA|TRBJ2-4
CASSLGRALAKNIQYF
TGTGCCAGCAGTTTAGGGCGGGCTTTAGCCAAAAACATTCAGTACTTC
>NA|TRBV20-1|NA|TRBJ2-7
CSARDQRRSYEQYF
TGCAGTGCTAGAGATCAGCGGAGATCCTACGAGCAGTACTTC
>many|TRBV12-3/TRBV12-4|TRBD1|TRBJ2-3
CASSLTGRPSSTDTQYF
TGTGCCAGCAGTTTGACAGGGAGACCATCTAGCACAGATACGCAGTATTTT
>few|TRBV12-3/TRBV12-4|NA|TRBJ1-2
CASSLGQRSGYTF
TGTGCCAGCAGTTTAGGGCAGCGTTCGGGCTACACCTTC
>NA|TRBV28|NA|TRBJ2-7
CASSHRDEQYF
TGTGCCAGCAGCCACCGAGACGAGCAGTACTTC
>few|TRBV5-1|TRBD1|TRBJ2-7
CASSLTAGGGYEQYF
TGCGCCAGCAGCTTGACGGCAGGGGGCGGCTACGAGCAGTACTTC
>many|TRBV24-1|TRBD1|TRBJ2-3
CATSDPTGVGRDTQYF
TGTGCCACCAGTGACCCAACAGGGGTAGGGAGAGATACGCAGTATTTT
>few|TRBV28|TRBD2|TRBJ2-5
CASSFHTRTSGRAEETQYF
TGTGCCAGCAGTTTCCACACCCGGACTAGCGGGAGGGCCGAGGAGACCCAGTACTTC
>many|TRBV20-1|NA|TRBJ2-3
CSAPVGGADTQYF
TGCAGTGCCCCTGTGGGGGGAGCAGATACGCAGTATTTT
>NA|TRBV4-3|NA|TRBJ2-3
CASSQERGLAPADNTQYF
TGCGCCAGCAGCCAAGAAAGGGGCCTAGCCCCGGCCGACAATACGCAGTATTTT
>NA|TRBV20-1|NA|TRBJ1-1
CSAREDTEAFF
TGCAGTGCTAGAGAGGACACTGAAGCTTTCTTT
>many|TRBV20-1|TRBD1|TRBJ1-1
CSARDKRLTGLNTEAFF
TGCAGTGCTAGAGATAAAAGATTGACAGGGCTGAACACTGAAGCTTTCTTT
>many|TRBV20-1|TRBD2|TRBJ2-7
CSAATSGSSYEQYF
TGCAGTGCTGCGACTAGCGGTAGCTCCTACGAGCAGTACTTC
>few|TRBV5-1|TRBD2|TRBJ2-3
CASSPLKLAGPTDTQYF
TGCGCCAGCAGCCCCTTAAAACTAGCGGGACCCACAGATACGCAGTATTTT
>NA|TRBV28|TRBD2|TRBJ2-1
CASLRGLAAYNEQFF
TGTGCCAGCCTGAGGGGACTAGCAGCCTACAATGAGCAGTTCTTC
>NA|TRBV6-5|NA|TRBJ2-6
CASSYRDLSSGANVLTF
TGTGCCAGCAGTTACAGGGACCTTAGCTCTGGGGCCAACGTCCTGACTTTC
>few|TRBV18|TRBD1|TRBJ2-5
CASGQGAQETQYF
TGTGCCAGCGGACAGGGGGCTCAGGAGACCCAGTACTTC
>NA|TRBV3-1|NA|TRBJ2-7
CASSIRRMGEQYF
TGTGCCAGCAGCATTCGACGGATGGGGGAGCAGTACTTC
>NA|TRBV7-3|TRBD2|TRBJ2-1
CASSMTSGNNEQFF
TGTGCCAGCAGCATGACTAGCGGGAACAATGAGCAGTTCTTC
>NA|TRBV12-3/TRBV12-4|TRBD1|TRBJ2-2
CASSRWTGGTGELFF
TGTGCCAGCAGCCGCTGGACAGGGGGAACCGGGGAGCTGTTTTTT